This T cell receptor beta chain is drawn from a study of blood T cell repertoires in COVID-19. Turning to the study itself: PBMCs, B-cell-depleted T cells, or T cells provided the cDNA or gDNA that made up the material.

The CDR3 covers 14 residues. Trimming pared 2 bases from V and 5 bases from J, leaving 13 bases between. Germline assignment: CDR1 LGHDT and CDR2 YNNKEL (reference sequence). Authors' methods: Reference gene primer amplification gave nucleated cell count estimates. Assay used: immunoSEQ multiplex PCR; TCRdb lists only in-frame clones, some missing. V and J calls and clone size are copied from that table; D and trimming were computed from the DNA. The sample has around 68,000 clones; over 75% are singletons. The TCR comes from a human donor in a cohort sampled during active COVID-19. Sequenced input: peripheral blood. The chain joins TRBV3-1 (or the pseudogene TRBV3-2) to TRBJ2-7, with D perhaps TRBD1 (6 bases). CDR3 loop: CASSQPPQGNEQYF. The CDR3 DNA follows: TGTGCCAGCAGCCAACCACCACAGGGAAACGAGCAGTACTTC.